The 10 T cell receptor beta chains presented below share a single source sample, sequenced in a study of early T cells in non-severe SARS-CoV-2 infection. TCRdb recomputed calls from the 5' RACE reads with MiXCR, one row per CDR3 protein. Among tens of thousands of distinct CDR3 sequences, approximately 12% were seen once, and the ten largest hold approximately 4.5%. The source material was whole blood. These receptors all stem from an adult who was a healthcare worker with PCR-confirmed SARS-CoV-2 infection or an uninfected control (not recorded which).

The J gene is TRBJ2-1, the V gene TRBV19, with D unclear. This CDR3 has 13 residues. Between the trimmed V and J ends, which lost 3 bases and 8 bases, there was a span of 11 bases. Germline values: CDR1 LNHDA, CDR2 SQIVND (reference sequence). The CDR3 sequence is CASSIGGIHEQFF. The CDR3 region has the DNA TGTGCCAGTAGTATTGGTGGTATCCATGAGCAGTTCTTC.

This clonotype was counted many times. This chain uses TRBV2 with TRBJ1-6; D remains ambiguous. CDR1 and CDR2 from the germline V gene are SNHLY and FYNNEI. Deletions cut 6 bases from V and 6 bases from J, with 3 bases between. The CDR3 runs 11 residues. DNA of the CDR3: TGTGCCAGCAGCCGTAATTCACCCCTCCACTTT. Protein: CASSRNSPLHF.

The table lists this clonotype with a few counts. This chain links TRBV18 with TRBJ2-5; TRBD2 aligns across 10 bases. CDR3 size: 15 residues. Germline V gives CDR1 KGHSH, CDR2 LQKENI. The trim removed 6 bases at V and 3 bases at J, leaving 7 bases unmatched. The chain's CDR3 is CASSRIAGGEETQYF. The CDR3 coding sequence is TGTGCCAGCTCTCGAATAGCGGGGGGAGAAGAGACCCAGTACTTC.

This clonotype showed up just a few times. The chain has TRBV12-3 or TRBV12-4 and TRBJ2-7; 8 bases align to TRBD2. Trimming at V came to 2 bases and at J to 4 bases, leaving 13 bases not matched to a gene. The CDR3 runs to 17 residues. The CDR3 loop reads CASSLRGRGAGVYEQYF. The CDR3 DNA reads as TGTGCCAGCAGTTTAAGGGGCCGGGGAGCGGGGGTTTACGAGCAGTACTTC.

This clonotype came up a few times. The J gene is TRBJ2-5, the V gene TRBV10-1, with D perhaps matching TRBD1 (5 bases). The CDR3 has 14 amino acids. The germline CDR1 and CDR2 sequences are WNHNN and SYGVQD (reference sequence). V shed 3 bases and J shed 0 bases, with 8 bases lying between them. The CDR3 reads CASSDPRDQETQYF. The CDR3 DNA follows: TGCGCCAGCAGTGATCCCAGGGACCAAGAGACCCAGTACTTC.

The chain recombines TRBV20-1 with TRBJ1-1; no clear D gene. This CDR3 is built from 11 residues. Trimming pared 8 bases from V and 1 base from J, leaving 8 bases between. Germline lookup yields CDR1 DFQATT and CDR2 SNEGSKA (reference sequence). CDR3 sequence: CSQEGNTEAFF. CDR3 DNA: TGCAGTCAAGAAGGGAACACTGAAGCTTTCTTT.

This clonotype was detected only a few times. This chain links TRBV2 with TRBJ1-6; D is undetermined. Germline lookup yields CDR1 SNHLY and CDR2 FYNNEI. The CDR3 runs 13 residues. Deletions cut 5 bases from V and 7 bases from J, with 9 bases between. CDR3 DNA sequence: TGTGCCAGCAGTTACGACGGAAATTCACCCCTCCACTTT. It yields the protein CASSYDGNSPLHF.

This clonotype has a count of ten or more. The chain recombines TRBV18 with TRBJ2-7; possibly TRBD1 for D (6 bases). CDR3 length equals 13 residues. Trimming removed 3 bases from V and 5 bases from J, with 11 bases in between. The germline gives CDR1 KGHSH, CDR2 LQKENI. DNA of the CDR3: TGTGCCAGCTCACCGGGGGCCGGCGACGAGCAGTACTTC. It specifies CASSPGAGDEQYF.

V usage is TRBV7-9 and J usage is TRBJ2-7; 11 positions match TRBD1. The CDR3 runs to 16 residues. Germline V gene sequence: CDR1 SEHNR, CDR2 FQNEAQ (reference sequence). Trimming cost V 1 base and J 5 bases; bases outside gene matches: 7. CDR3 sequence: CASSLGDRDRGDEQYF. CDR3 bases: TGTGCCAGCAGCTTAGGGGACCGGGACAGGGGGGACGAGCAGTACTTC.

The chain couples TRBV6-5 to TRBJ2-5; D is unresolved. Germline assignment: CDR1 MNHEY and CDR2 SVGAGI. Trimming cost V 0 bases and J 5 bases, with 7 bases left between them. This CDR3 has 13 amino acids. CDR3 nucleotides: TGTGCCAGCAGTTACTCGAGGATGGAGACCCAGTACTTC. This encodes CASSYSRMETQYF.